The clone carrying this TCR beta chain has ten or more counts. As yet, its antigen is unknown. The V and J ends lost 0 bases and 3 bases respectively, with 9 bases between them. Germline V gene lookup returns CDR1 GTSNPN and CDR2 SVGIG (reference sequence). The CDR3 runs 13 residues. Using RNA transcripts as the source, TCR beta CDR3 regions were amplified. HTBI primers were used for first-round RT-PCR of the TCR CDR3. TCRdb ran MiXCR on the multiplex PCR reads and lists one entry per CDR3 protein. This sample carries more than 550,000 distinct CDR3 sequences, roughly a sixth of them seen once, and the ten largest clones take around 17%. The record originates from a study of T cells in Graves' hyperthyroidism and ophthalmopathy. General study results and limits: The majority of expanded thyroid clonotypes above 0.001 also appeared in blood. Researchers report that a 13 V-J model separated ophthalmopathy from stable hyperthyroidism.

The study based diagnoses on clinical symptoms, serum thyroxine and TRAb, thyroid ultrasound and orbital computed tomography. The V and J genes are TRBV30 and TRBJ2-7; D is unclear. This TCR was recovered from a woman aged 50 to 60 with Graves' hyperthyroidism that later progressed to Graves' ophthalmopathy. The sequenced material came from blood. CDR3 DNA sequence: TGTGCCTGGAGTGTACATAGGGACTACGAGCAGTACTTC. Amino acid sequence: CAWSVHRDYEQYF. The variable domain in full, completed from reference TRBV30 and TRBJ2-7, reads SQTIHQWPATLVQPVGSPLSLECTVEGTSNPNLYWYRQAAGRGLQLLFYSVGIGQISSEVPQNLSASRPQDRQFILSSKKLLLSDSGFYLCAWSVHRDYEQYFGPGTRLTVT.